The 19 T cell receptor beta chains presented below share a single source sample, sequenced in a study of blood T cell repertoires in COVID-19. Assay used: immunoSEQ multiplex PCR; TCRdb lists only in-frame clones, some missing. Of about 240,000 clones in the sample, about four fifths are singletons; the top ten hold roughly 1.9%. Material: peripheral blood. These receptors came from a man younger than 40 who had recovered from COVID-19.

The table lists this clone with a few counts. The CDR3 DNA follows: TGTGCCAGCTCACCACTGGGGCTGGTAGACTATGGCTACACCTTC. Protein product: CASSPLGLVDYGYTF. The chain couples TRBV18 to TRBJ1-2, with D possibly matching TRBD1 (5 bases). This CDR3 spans 15 amino acids. With 1 base removed from V and 3 bases from J, the gap between germline ends came to 12 bases. Germline assignment: CDR1 KGHSH and CDR2 LQKENI.

This chain joins TRBV20-1 and TRBJ1-2; D not resolved. Germline assignment: CDR1 DFQATT and CDR2 SNEGSKA (reference sequence). The CDR3 spans 13 residues. V dropped 3 bases and J dropped 3 bases, with 11 bases sitting between them. The CDR3 protein is CSASAGKDYGYTF. In nucleotides, the CDR3 is TGCAGTGCTAGTGCGGGAAAAGACTATGGCTACACCTTC.

CDR3 protein: CASSESGTRGYTF. DNA for the CDR3: TGCGCCAGCAGTGAATCAGGAACGAGAGGCTACACCTTC. The chain recombines TRBV10-2 with TRBJ1-2; no reliable D call. Germline V lookup: CDR1 WSHSY, CDR2 SAAADI. The V end was cut by 3 bases, the J end by 8 bases, with 13 bases between. The CDR3 is 13 residues long.

The chain recombines TRBV5-1 with TRBJ2-3; D unclear. The germline CDR1 and CDR2 sequences are SGHRS and YFSETQ. CDR3 size: 15 residues. Trimming took 0 bases from V and 6 from J, leaving 14 bases between them. CDR3 nucleotide sequence: TGCGCCAGCAGCTTGGTGGGTAGCTTAACCGATACGCAGTATTTT. This encodes CASSLVGSLTDTQYF.

CDR3 protein: CASRGRQGDSKNIQYF. The DNA for the CDR3 is TGTGCCAGCAGGGGCAGACAGGGGGATTCCAAAAACATTCAGTACTTC. V and J are TRBV25-1 and TRBJ2-4, with 9 bases matching TRBD1. Germline V lookup: CDR1 MGHDK, CDR2 SYGVNS. V lost 6 bases to trimming and J lost 2 bases; unmatched junction nucleotides: 8. The CDR3 consists of 16 residues.

This clone was seen only a few times. The chain combines TRBV4-1 with TRBJ2-7; a possible D gene is TRBD1 (7 bases). This CDR3 contains 16 residues. Germline CDR1 MGHRA, CDR2 YSYEKL. With 4 bases removed from V and 3 bases from J, the gap between germline ends came to 19 bases. The CDR3 DNA reads as TGCGCCAGCAGCCGGGGGGTGGGACAGAGGTACTACGAGCAGTACTTC. It translates to CASSRGVGQRYYEQYF.

The chain uses TRBV19 and TRBJ1-5, with a weak D call TRBD1 (6 bases). Trimming took off 9 bases at V and 5 bases at J, with 17 bases between the two ends. Germline V gene sequence: CDR1 LNHDA, CDR2 SQIVND (reference sequence). The CDR3 spans 14 residues. The CDR3 DNA reads as TGTGCCAGCCAGTCGTCGGGGGGGCATCAGCCCCAGCATTTT. It codes for CASQSSGGHQPQHF.

J is TRBJ2-7 and V is TRBV7-8; possible D gene TRBD1, 6 bases. V lost 5 bases and J lost 5, with 13 bases in between. This CDR3 is built from 13 residues. The germline CDR1 and CDR2 sequences are SGHVS and FQNEAQ. The CDR3 DNA reads TGTGCCAGCAGCCAAGAAACAGGGAACGAGCAGTACGTC. Residues: CASSQETGNEQYV.

This chain joins TRBV4-2 and TRBJ2-1; D might be TRBD1 (5 bases). Looked up from germline, CDR1 is LGHNA and CDR2 is YNFKEQ. V was shortened by 0 bases and J by 3 bases, with 15 bases between the two germline ends. The CDR3 totals 17 residues. The CDR3 spells CASSQDLVDTLYNEQFF. CDR3 DNA sequence: TGTGCCAGCAGCCAAGATCTGGTGGACACCCTCTACAATGAGCAGTTCTTC.

Notes on this clone: This sample includes further DNA sequences coding for the same CDR3. The V and J genes are TRBV28 and TRBJ1-1; TRBD1 aligns across 9 bases. Germline CDR1 and CDR2: MDHEN and SYDVKM. This CDR3 is built from 13 residues. V lost 2 bases, J lost 6 bases, and 1 base stayed unmatched. This chain's CDR3 is CASSLGQGPEAFF. Written as DNA, the CDR3 is TGTGCCAGCAGTTTAGGACAGGGGCCTGAAGCTTTCTTT.

This clone was found once. This chain links TRBV6-1 with TRBJ1-1; D is unresolved. This CDR3 comprises 14 residues. V was shortened by 2 bases and J by 5 bases, with 12 bases between the two germline ends. CDR1 and CDR2 (germline): MNHNS, SASEGT. In DNA form, the CDR3 reads TGTGCCAGCAGTGAACTCTTCCGTAGTACTGAAGCTTTCTTT. Its protein is CASSELFRSTEAFF.

CDR3 region: CASSFSLGASTDTQYF. Here the CDR3 DNA reads TGTGCCAGCAGTTTTTCTTTAGGGGCCAGCACAGATACGCAGTATTTT. The chain has TRBV27 and TRBJ2-3; weak D call: TRBD1 (5 bases). The CDR3 extends over 16 amino acids. The germline gives CDR1 MNHEY, CDR2 SMNVEV (reference sequence). The V end was cut by 3 bases, the J end by 0 bases, with 13 bases between.

This chain connects TRBV5-8 to TRBJ1-2; 8 positions match TRBD1. The length of the CDR3 is 14 residues. V shed 2 bases and J 6 bases; nucleotides not matched to a gene: 6. CDR1 and CDR2 (germline): SGHTS, YDEGEE. In nucleotides, the CDR3 is TGTGCCAGCAGCTTTCGGACAGGGAGGAATGGCTACACCTTC. Translated, it gives CASSFRTGRNGYTF. The variable domain in full, completed from reference TRBV5-8 and TRBJ1-2, reads EAGVTQSPTHLIKTRGQQATLRCSPISGHTSVYWYQQALGLGLQFLLWYDEGEERNRGNFPPRFSGRQFPNYSSELNVNALELEDSALYLCASSFRTGRNGYTFGSGTRLTVV.

This clone was counted only a few times. This chain links TRBV5-4 with TRBJ2-1; possible D gene TRBD2, 6 bases. Trimming stripped 0 bases from V and 4 bases from J, with 8 bases between. Germline CDR1 and CDR2: SGHNT and YYREEE (reference sequence). This CDR3 spans 14 amino acids. The DNA of the CDR3 is TGTGCCAGCAGCTTGGGGGACTGGTACAATGAGCAGTTCTTC. Protein sequence: CASSLGDWYNEQFF.

The V call is TRBV9, the J call TRBJ1-2, with TRBD1 matching over 10 bases. This CDR3 has 15 residues. In germline, CDR1 is SGDLS, CDR2 YYNGEE. V lost 2 bases, J lost 6 bases, and 7 bases stayed unmatched. The CDR3 DNA follows: TGTGCCAGCAGCGTCCCGGGACAGGGGAGTGATGGCTACACCTTC. Translated, it gives CASSVPGQGSDGYTF.

V is TRBV11-2 and J is TRBJ1-3; 7 positions agree with TRBD1. CDR1 and CDR2 from the germline V gene are SGHAT and FQNNGV. The J segment lost 2 bases and the V segment lost 5 bases, leaving 6 bases of the junction unmatched. The CDR3 totals 15 residues. This CDR3 reads CASSVNRGAGNTIYF. As DNA, the CDR3 is TGTGCCAGCAGCGTGAACAGGGGTGCTGGAAACACCATATATTTT.

The count of this clone is one. This sequence joins TRBV19 and TRBJ2-5; a possible D gene is TRBD2 (5 bases). There are 14 residues in the CDR3. The germline gives CDR1 LNHDA, CDR2 SQIVND (reference sequence). Between the trimmed V and J ends, which lost 1 base and 2 bases, there was a span of 8 bases. The DNA of the CDR3 is TGTGCCAGTAGTATAGGGTCGGGACAAGAGACCCAGTACTTC. This gives the protein CASSIGSGQETQYF.

CDR3 sequence (DNA): TGTGCCAGCAGCTTACAGGGATCCAACACTGAAGCTTTCTTT. It yields the protein CASSLQGSNTEAFF. The chain uses TRBV11-3 and TRBJ1-1, with D tentatively TRBD1 (5 bases). This CDR3 is 14 amino acids long. V was shortened by 2 bases and J by 2 bases, with 9 bases between the two germline ends. Germline values: CDR1 SGHNT, CDR2 YENEEA.

The genes are TRBV19 and TRBJ1-2; D not resolved. V was cut by 3 bases and J by 4 bases, with 12 bases left in between. Germline CDR1 LNHDA, CDR2 SQIVND (reference sequence). The CDR3 spans 14 residues. The chain's CDR3 is CASSMTGALYGYTF. The CDR3 DNA reads TGTGCCAGTAGTATGACGGGAGCCCTCTATGGCTACACCTTC.